This is a list of T cell receptor beta chains from one sample in a study of CD8 T cell repertoires and HIV-1 epitope variants. Here immunoSEQ multiplex PCR was the method, and the copy in TCRdb shows in-frame clones only, minus some. In the table there are about 90,000 clones, around 75% of which are singletons. Sequenced sample: uncultured baseline CD8+ T cells from peripheral blood mononuclear cells (PBMCs). These receptors came from a male donor with HIV. Each CDR3 is given with its conserved first and last residue. The order of the fields is V gene, D gene, clone size, J gene, CDR3 DNA, CDR3 protein. D genes are given only for firm matches. Size values are once, few and many counts, or a class for expanded clones, and some rows have none.

>TRBV6-1|-|-|TRBJ1-2
TGTGCCAGCAGAGGACCCGGTTCGGGTTATGGCTACACCTTC
CASRGPGSGYGYTF
>TRBV28|-|few|TRBJ1-1
TGTGCCAGCTGGACCCTCCTCGGGGGGAACACTGAAGCTTTCTTT
CASWTLLGGNTEAFF
>TRBV19|-|few|TRBJ1-6
TGTGCCAGTAGTGTCGGGTCCCCTGATTCACCCCTCCACTTT
CASSVGSPDSPLHF
>TRBV4-2|TRBD1|-|TRBJ1-2
TGTGCCAGCAGCTCCCATCGCGGGACAGGGGACCATGGCTACACCTTC
CASSSHRGTGDHGYTF
>TRBV6-5|TRBD1|-|TRBJ1-2
TGTGCCAGCAGACTCGGACAGGGGGTATACACCTTC
CASRLGQGVYTF
>TRBV13|-|-|TRBJ1-5
TGTGCCAGCAGCTTAGAGGGTCAGCCCCAGCATTTT
CASSLEGQPQHF
>TRBV7-9|TRBD2|-|TRBJ2-3
TGTGCCAGCAGCTTAGAAGCGGGAGGGGGCACAGATACGCAGTATTTT
CASSLEAGGGTDTQYF
>TRBV18|-|-|TRBJ1-3
TGTGCCAGCTCACCAGGGGGCCGTAGAAACACCATATATTTT
CASSPGGRRNTIYF
>TRBV28|TRBD1|-|TRBJ1-5
TGTGCCAGCAGGGAACAGGGGTTGGGAAACAATCAGCCCCAGCATTTT
CASREQGLGNNQPQHF
>TRBV5-6|-|-|TRBJ1-5
TGTGCCAGCAGCTTGGGGCCTCGTAGCAATCAGCCCCAGCATTTT
CASSLGPRSNQPQHF
>TRBV6-5|TRBD1|-|TRBJ1-2
TGTGCCAGCAGTTCCCGGGACAGGTTTAACTATGGCTACACCTTC
CASSSRDRFNYGYTF
>TRBV5-1|TRBD1|-|TRBJ1-6
TGCGCCAGCAGCTTGCGGGACAGCTCCTATAATTCACCCCTCCACTTT
CASSLRDSSYNSPLHF
>TRBV7-9|TRBD2|-|TRBJ2-7
TGTGCCACCACCGGGACTAGCGGCTACGAGCAGTACTTC
CATTGTSGYEQYF
>TRBV5-1|-|-|TRBJ2-7
TGCGCCAGCAGCCCTGGTGCGGGTTCCTACGAGCAGTACTTC
CASSPGAGSYEQYF
>TRBV28|-|-|TRBJ2-7
TGTGCCAGCAGTTTAGGCACGGGAAGCTCCTACGAGCAGTACTTC
CASSLGTGSSYEQYF
>TRBV2|TRBD2|once|TRBJ2-3
TGTGCCAGCAGTGAGGGAATAGCGGGAGGAATGACAGATACGCAGTATTTT
CASSEGIAGGMTDTQYF
>TRBV5-6|TRBD1|medium-sized|TRBJ1-2
TGTGCCAGCAGCCCGGGACAGGGGGTCGACTATGGCTACACCTTC
CASSPGQGVDYGYTF
>TRBV7-2|TRBD1|-|TRBJ2-3
TGTGCCAGCAGCCCGGCCGGGACAGGGGGCACAGATACGCAGTATTTT
CASSPAGTGGTDTQYF
>TRBV18|-|-|TRBJ2-5
TGTGCCAGCTCACCGAGGGGGGGCTCGGAGACCCAGTACTTC
CASSPRGGSETQYF
>TRBV28|-|-|TRBJ1-1
TGTGCCAGCAGTTCAAGCTGGGTAGACAGTGAAGCTTTCTTT
CASSSSWVDSEAFF
>TRBV30|-|-|TRBJ2-3
TGTGCCTGGAGTCGGGACTCCTCTAGCACAGATACGCAGTATTTT
CAWSRDSSSTDTQYF
>TRBV4-1|TRBD1|-|TRBJ2-1
TGCGCCAGCCGGCGAGAGACAGGGGTGGGGAATGAGCAGTTCTTC
CASRRETGVGNEQFF
>TRBV29-1|TRBD1|-|TRBJ2-7
TGCAGCATTCGGGACAGCTCCTACGAGCAGTACTTC
CSIRDSSYEQYF
>TRBV4-3|-|-|TRBJ2-7
TGCGCCAGCAGCCAAGTAACAGGTAACTACGAGCAGTACTTC
CASSQVTGNYEQYF
>TRBV7-9|TRBD1|-|TRBJ2-7
TGTGCCAGCAGCTTAGTTCCCGGGCAGGGGGTCGACTACGAGCAGTACTTC
CASSLVPGQGVDYEQYF
>TRBV2|TRBD1|-|TRBJ1-2
TGTGCCAGCAGTACAGGGGACGCGAGGAACTATGGCTACACCTTC
CASSTGDARNYGYTF
>TRBV5-8|TRBD2|-|TRBJ2-5
TGTGCCAGCAGCTCGGGACTAGCGGGAGTGGAAGAGACCCAGTACTTC
CASSSGLAGVEETQYF
>TRBV9|TRBD2|-|TRBJ2-1
TGTGCCAGCAGCTTTACCACCGGACTAGACTACAATGAGCAGTTCTTC
CASSFTTGLDYNEQFF
>TRBV19|TRBD2|once|TRBJ2-3
TGTGCCAGTAGTATAGGGCTAGCGGGGATCACAGATACGCAGTATTTT
CASSIGLAGITDTQYF
>TRBV10-3|-|-|TRBJ2-7
TGTGCCATCAGTGACCTAACGGACAGCTACGAGCAGTACTTC
CAISDLTDSYEQYF
>TRBV28|-|-|TRBJ2-3
TGTGCCAGCCCTTCGGGGAACCGCCGCACAGATACGCAGTATTTT
CASPSGNRRTDTQYF
>TRBV25-1|TRBD1|few|TRBJ2-7
TGTGCCAGCAGTGTGGACAGGGCCCCCTACGAGCAGTACTTC
CASSVDRAPYEQYF
>TRBV4-2|-|-|TRBJ2-2
TGTGCCAGCAGCCAAGATAATCCTAGCATGGGCACCGGGGAGCTGTTTTTT
CASSQDNPSMGTGELFF
>TRBV13|-|-|TRBJ1-5
TGTGCCAGCAGCTTAGGCGGGACATCGAGCAATCAGCCCCAGCATTTT
CASSLGGTSSNQPQHF
>TRBV19|TRBD2|-|TRBJ2-7
TGTGCCAGTAGTCCTTGGGGGGGAACTGTCGAGCAGTACTTC
CASSPWGGTVEQYF
>TRBV9|-|few|TRBJ1-6
TGTGCCAGCAGCGTAGGAGTGAGGAATTCACCCCTCCACTTT
CASSVGVRNSPLHF
>TRBV28|-|-|TRBJ1-3
TGTGCCAGCAGTTTATCCGGGGACGGAAACACCATATATTTT
CASSLSGDGNTIYF
>TRBV18|TRBD1|-|TRBJ1-6
TGTGCCAGCTCACTTAGGACAGGGGGTGATTCACCCCTCCACTTT
CASSLRTGGDSPLHF
>TRBV25-1|TRBD1|-|TRBJ2-5
TGTGCCAGCAGTGAATTAGCCGGACAGGGAGAAGAGACCCAGTACTTC
CASSELAGQGEETQYF
>TRBV27|TRBD1|few|TRBJ2-1
TGTGCCAGCAGTCCGGGGACAGGGACCTACAATGAGCAGTTCTTC
CASSPGTGTYNEQFF
>TRBV5-1|TRBD2|-|TRBJ2-1
TGCGCCAGCAGCGTTAGCGGGGGGGCTCATAATGAGCAGTTCTTC
CASSVSGGAHNEQFF
>TRBV7-9|-|-|TRBJ2-5
TGTGCCAGCTCGCGAGGGAAGGAGACCCAGTACTTC
CASSRGKETQYF
>TRBV5-6|-|-|TRBJ2-5
TGTGCCAGCAGCATTGACAGCTCTTGGACCCAAGAGACCCAGTACTTC
CASSIDSSWTQETQYF
>TRBV7-2|-|-|TRBJ2-3
TGTGCCAGCAGCTTCGCCACAGATACGCAGTATTTT
CASSFATDTQYF
>TRBV2|TRBD2|-|TRBJ2-3
TGTGCCAGCACTAGCGGCAGGGACGGCACAGATACGCAGTATTTT
CASTSGRDGTDTQYF
>TRBV5-1|-|-|TRBJ2-3
TGCGCCAGCAGCTTGGCCCCCGTGGGTACCACCACAGATACGCAGTATTTT
CASSLAPVGTTTDTQYF
>TRBV6-5|-|-|TRBJ1-1
TGTGCCAGCAGCCGTGTCTCGGGGAACACTGAAGCTTTCTTT
CASSRVSGNTEAFF
>TRBV6-6|-|-|TRBJ1-1
TGTGCCAGCAGTACACCTCGGAGTACTGAAGCTTTCTTT
CASSTPRSTEAFF
>TRBV6-1|TRBD1|-|TRBJ1-1
TGTGCCAGCAGTGAAATACAGGGGAGTACCCCTGAAGCTTTCTTT
CASSEIQGSTPEAFF
>TRBV28|-|few|TRBJ1-4
TGTGCCAGCAGCCCGCCTGGAAAACTGTTTTTT
CASSPPGKLFF
>TRBV30|TRBD2|-|TRBJ2-2
TGTGCCTGGAAGACTAGCGGGGGGTATTCCGGGGAGCTGTTTTTT
CAWKTSGGYSGELFF
>TRBV7-2|TRBD2|once|TRBJ2-5
TGTGCCAGCAGCCGGACTAGCGGGGGACAAGAGACCCAGTACTTC
CASSRTSGGQETQYF